The source of this TCR beta chain is a study of kidney transplant recipient with SARS-CoV-2 infection. This clonotype was counted at least ten times. Germline values: CDR1 MDHEN, CDR2 SYDVKM. The CDR3 is made up of 15 amino acids. V lost 1 base to trimming and J lost 2 bases, with 11 bases between them. TCRdb re-derived calls from the reads in MiXCR, one entry per CDR3 protein. The table lists approximately 250,000 distinct CDR3 sequences, around 30% of them singletons. J is TRBJ1-2 and V is TRBV28; D call uncertain. The sample was a blood sample, taken at baseline and on day 111 from a kidney transplant recipient. The sequence was obtained from a male patient younger than 45 who had COVID-19 and was a kidney transplant recipient. Some of the T cells may derive from the graft donor. CDR3 DNA sequence: TGTGCCAGCAGTTTATACCCCACGCAGAACTATGGCTACACCTTC. Protein: CASSLYPTQNYGYTF.